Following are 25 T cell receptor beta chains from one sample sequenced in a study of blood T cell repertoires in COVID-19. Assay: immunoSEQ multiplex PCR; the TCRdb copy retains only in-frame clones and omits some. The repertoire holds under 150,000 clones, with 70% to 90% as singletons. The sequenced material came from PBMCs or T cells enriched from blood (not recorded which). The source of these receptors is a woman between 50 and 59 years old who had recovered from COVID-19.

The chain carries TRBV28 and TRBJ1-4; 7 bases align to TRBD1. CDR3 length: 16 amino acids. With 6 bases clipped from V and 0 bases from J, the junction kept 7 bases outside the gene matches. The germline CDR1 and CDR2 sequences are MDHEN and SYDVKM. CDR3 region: CASSSPGTATNEKLFF. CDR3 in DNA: TGTGCCAGCAGCTCGCCAGGGACAGCAACTAATGAAAAACTGTTTTTT.

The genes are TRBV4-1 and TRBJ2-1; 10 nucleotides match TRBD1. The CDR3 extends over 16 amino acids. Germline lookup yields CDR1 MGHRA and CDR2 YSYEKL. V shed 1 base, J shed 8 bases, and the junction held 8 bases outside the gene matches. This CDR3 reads CASSQGFRDRGYEQFF. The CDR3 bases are TGCGCCAGCAGCCAAGGTTTTAGGGACAGGGGTTATGAGCAGTTCTTC.

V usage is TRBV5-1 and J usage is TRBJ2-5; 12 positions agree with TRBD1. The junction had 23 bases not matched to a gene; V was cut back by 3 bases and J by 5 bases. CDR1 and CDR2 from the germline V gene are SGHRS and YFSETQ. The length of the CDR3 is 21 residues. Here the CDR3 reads CASSYGTGGADVTLGWETQYF. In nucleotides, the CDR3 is TGCGCCAGCAGCTACGGGACAGGGGGCGCCGACGTTACTTTGGGGTGGGAGACCCAGTACTTC.

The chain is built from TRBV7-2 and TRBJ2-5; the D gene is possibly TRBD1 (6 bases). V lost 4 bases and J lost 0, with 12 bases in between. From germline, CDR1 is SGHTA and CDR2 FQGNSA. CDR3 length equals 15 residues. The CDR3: CASSSIGDNQETQYF. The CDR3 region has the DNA TGTGCCAGCAGCTCCATAGGGGACAACCAAGAGACCCAGTACTTC.

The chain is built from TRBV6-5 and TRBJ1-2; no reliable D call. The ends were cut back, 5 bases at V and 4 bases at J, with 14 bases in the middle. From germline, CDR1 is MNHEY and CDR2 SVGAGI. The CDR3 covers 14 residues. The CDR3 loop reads CASSLRLVGYGYTF. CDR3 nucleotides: TGTGCCAGCAGTCTGCGACTGGTCGGCTATGGCTACACCTTC.

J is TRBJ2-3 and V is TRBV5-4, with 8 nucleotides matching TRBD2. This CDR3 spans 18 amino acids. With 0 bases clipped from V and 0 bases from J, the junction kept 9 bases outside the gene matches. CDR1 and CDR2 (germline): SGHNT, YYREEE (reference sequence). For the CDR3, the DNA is TGTGCCAGCAGCTTGGGTGGGACTAGAATTACTAGCACAGATACGCAGTATTTT. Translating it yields CASSLGGTRITSTDTQYF.

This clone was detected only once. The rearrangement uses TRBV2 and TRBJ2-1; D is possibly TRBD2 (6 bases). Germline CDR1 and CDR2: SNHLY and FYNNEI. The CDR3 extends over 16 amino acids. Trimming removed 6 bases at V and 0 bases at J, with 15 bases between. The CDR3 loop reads CASRDSGRSSYNEQFF. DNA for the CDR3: TGTGCCAGCAGAGATAGCGGACGGAGCTCCTACAATGAGCAGTTCTTC.

As DNA, the CDR3 is TGTGCCAGCAGTTTCTCCAACCAGGGATATGGCTACACCTTC. Translation gives CASSFSNQGYGYTF. This chain connects TRBV27 to TRBJ1-2, with D maybe TRBD1 (5 bases). The CDR3 length is 14 residues. The V gene lost 3 bases and the J gene lost 5 bases, with 13 bases spanning the gap. Per the germline V gene, CDR1 is MNHEY and CDR2 is SMNVEV (reference sequence).

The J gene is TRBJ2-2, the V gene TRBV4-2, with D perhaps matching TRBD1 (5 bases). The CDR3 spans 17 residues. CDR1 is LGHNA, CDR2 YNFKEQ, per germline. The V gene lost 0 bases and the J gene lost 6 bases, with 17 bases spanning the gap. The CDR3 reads CASSQEARASLPGELFF. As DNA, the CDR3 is TGTGCCAGCAGCCAAGAAGCCAGGGCAAGTCTCCCCGGGGAGCTGTTTTTT.

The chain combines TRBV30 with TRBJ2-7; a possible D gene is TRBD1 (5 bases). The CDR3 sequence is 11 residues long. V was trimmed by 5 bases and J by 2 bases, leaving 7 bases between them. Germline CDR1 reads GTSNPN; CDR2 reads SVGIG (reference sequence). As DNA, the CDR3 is TGTGCCTGGGACAGTGCCTACGAGCAGTACTTC. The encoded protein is CAWDSAYEQYF.

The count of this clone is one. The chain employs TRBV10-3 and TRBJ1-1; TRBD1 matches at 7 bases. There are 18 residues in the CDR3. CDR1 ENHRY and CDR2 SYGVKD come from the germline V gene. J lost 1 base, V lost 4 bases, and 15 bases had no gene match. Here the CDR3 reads CAISVSETGMGKNTEAFF. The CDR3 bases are TGTGCCATCAGTGTGAGTGAGACAGGGATGGGGAAGAACACTGAAGCTTTCTTT.

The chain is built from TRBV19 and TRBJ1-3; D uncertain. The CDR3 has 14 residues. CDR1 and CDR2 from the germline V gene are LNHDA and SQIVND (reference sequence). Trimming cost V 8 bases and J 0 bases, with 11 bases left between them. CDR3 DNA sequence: TGTGCCAGTGGCCCGGGTAACTCTGGAAACACCATATATTTT. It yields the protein CASGPGNSGNTIYF.

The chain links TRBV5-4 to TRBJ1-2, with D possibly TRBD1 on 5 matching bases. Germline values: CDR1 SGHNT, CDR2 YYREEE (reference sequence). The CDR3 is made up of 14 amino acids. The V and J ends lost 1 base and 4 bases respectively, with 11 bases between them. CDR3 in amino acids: CASSLFGQGYGYTF. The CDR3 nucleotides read TGTGCCAGCAGCTTGTTTGGTCAGGGCTATGGCTACACCTTC.

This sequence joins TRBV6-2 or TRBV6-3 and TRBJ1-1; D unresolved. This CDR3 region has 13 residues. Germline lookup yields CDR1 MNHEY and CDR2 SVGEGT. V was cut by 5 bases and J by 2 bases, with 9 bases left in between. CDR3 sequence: CASSTLRNTEAFF. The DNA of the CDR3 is TGTGCCAGCAGTACCCTCAGAAACACTGAAGCTTTCTTT.

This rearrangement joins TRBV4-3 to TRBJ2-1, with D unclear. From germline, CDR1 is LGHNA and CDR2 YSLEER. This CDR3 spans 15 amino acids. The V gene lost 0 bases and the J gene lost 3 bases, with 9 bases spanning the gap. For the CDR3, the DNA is TGCGCCAGCAGCCAAGAAAAGCCCGTCTACAATGAGCAGTTCTTC. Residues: CASSQEKPVYNEQFF.

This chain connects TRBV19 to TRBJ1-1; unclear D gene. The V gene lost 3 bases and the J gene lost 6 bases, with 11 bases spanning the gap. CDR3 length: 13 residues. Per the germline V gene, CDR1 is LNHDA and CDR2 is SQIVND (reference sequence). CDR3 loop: CASSMRLKAEAFF. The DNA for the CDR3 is TGTGCCAGTAGTATGAGGTTGAAGGCTGAAGCTTTCTTT.

CDR3 region: CASSYLTGDTQYF. The CDR3 DNA sequence: TGTGCCAGCAGCTACCTAACGGGAGATACGCAGTATTTT. V is TRBV7-9 and J is TRBJ2-3; D is undetermined. Germline V gives CDR1 SEHNR, CDR2 FQNEAQ (reference sequence). The V and J ends lost 4 bases and 5 bases respectively, with 10 bases between them. The CDR3 is 13 residues long.

This chain's CDR3 is CASSTPTGTHYQPQHF. CDR3 nucleotide sequence: TGTGCCAGTAGTACCCCGACCGGGACACACTATCAGCCCCAGCATTTT. The chain combines TRBV19 with TRBJ1-5; tentative D call: TRBD1 (6 bases). The CDR3 runs 16 residues. The germline V gene encodes CDR1 LNHDA and CDR2 SQIVND (reference sequence). The germline V and J ends were trimmed by 4 bases and 5 bases, with 18 bases remaining between them.

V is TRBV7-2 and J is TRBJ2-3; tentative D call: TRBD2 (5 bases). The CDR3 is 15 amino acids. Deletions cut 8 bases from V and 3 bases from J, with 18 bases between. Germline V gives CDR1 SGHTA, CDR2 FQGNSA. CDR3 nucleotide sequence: TGTGCCAGCGTCAATCAGAACTGGGAGACAGATACGCAGTATTTT. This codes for CASVNQNWETDTQYF. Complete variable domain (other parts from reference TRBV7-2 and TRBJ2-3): GAGVSQSPSNKVTEKGKDVELRCDPISGHTALYWYRQSLGQGLEFLIYFQGNSAPDKSGLPSDRFSAERTGGSVSTLTIQRTQQEDSAVYLCASVNQNWETDTQYFGPGTRLTVL.

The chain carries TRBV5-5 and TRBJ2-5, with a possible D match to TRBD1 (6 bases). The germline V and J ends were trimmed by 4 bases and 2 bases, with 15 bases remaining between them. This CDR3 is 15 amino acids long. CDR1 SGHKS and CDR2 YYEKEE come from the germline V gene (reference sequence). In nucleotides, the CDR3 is TGTGCCAGCAGCCTTCAGGGGAATCGGCAAGAGACCCAGTACTTC. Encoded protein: CASSLQGNRQETQYF.

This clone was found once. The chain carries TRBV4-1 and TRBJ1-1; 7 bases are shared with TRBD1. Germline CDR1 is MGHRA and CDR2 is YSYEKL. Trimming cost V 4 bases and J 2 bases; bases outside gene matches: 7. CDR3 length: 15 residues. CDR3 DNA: TGCGCCAGCAGCCCGACGGGACAGAGAAACACTGAAGCTTTCTTT. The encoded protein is CASSPTGQRNTEAFF.

In DNA form, the CDR3 reads TGTGCCAGCAGCTTCGGGACTAGCGGGGGGGCCGACAATGAGCAGTTCTTC. Translation gives CASSFGTSGGADNEQFF. The rearrangement joins TRBV7-9 to TRBJ2-1; 16 bases align to TRBD2. J was trimmed by 5 bases and V by 3 bases; bases with no gene match: 4. The CDR3 is 17 residues long. Looked up from germline, CDR1 is SEHNR and CDR2 is FQNEAQ (reference sequence).

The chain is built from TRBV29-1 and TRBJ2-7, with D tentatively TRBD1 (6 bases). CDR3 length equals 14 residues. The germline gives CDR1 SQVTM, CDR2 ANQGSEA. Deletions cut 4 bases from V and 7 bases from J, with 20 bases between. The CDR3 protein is CSVVAGAVLGEQYF. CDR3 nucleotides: TGCAGCGTTGTGGCAGGGGCGGTCTTGGGGGAGCAGTACTTC.

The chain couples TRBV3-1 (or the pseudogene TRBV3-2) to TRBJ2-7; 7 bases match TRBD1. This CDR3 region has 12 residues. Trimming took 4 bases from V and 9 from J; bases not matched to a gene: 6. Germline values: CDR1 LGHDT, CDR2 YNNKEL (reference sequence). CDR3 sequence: CASSPGTATQYF. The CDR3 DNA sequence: TGTGCCAGCAGCCCCGGGACAGCTACGCAGTACTTC.

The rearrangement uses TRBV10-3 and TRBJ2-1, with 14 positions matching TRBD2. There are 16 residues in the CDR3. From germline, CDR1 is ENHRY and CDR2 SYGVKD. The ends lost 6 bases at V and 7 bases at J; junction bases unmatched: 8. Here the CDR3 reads CAIRTGTSGGPNEQFF. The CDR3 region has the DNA TGTGCCATCAGGACCGGGACTAGCGGGGGCCCTAATGAGCAGTTCTTC.